Listed here are 5 T cell receptor beta chains from one sample, sequenced in a study of T cell responses to AZD1222 COVID-19 vaccine. Profiled with immunoSEQ multiplex PCR; TCRdb holds only in-frame clones, not every one. The sample yields around 150,000 clones, approximately 92% seen once. Sequenced material: peripheral blood, taken 28 days after the second AZD1222 dose. The receptor source for this set is an adult who received the AZD1222 COVID-19 vaccine.

The genes are TRBV6-5 and TRBJ2-7; tentative D call: TRBD2 (6 bases). The CDR3 is made up of 14 amino acids. The germline CDR1 and CDR2 sequences are MNHEY and SVGAGI. The germline V and J ends were trimmed by 5 bases and 0 bases, with 11 bases remaining between them. The CDR3 nucleotides are TGTGCCAGCAGTATAAGCGGGCGCTCCTACGAGCAGTACTTC. Translating gives CASSISGRSYEQYF.

V usage is TRBV5-4 and J usage is TRBJ2-7, with 9 bases that match TRBD1. V gave up 3 bases and J gave up 2 bases; unmatched junction bases: 9. Germline values: CDR1 SGHNT, CDR2 YYREEE (reference sequence). The CDR3 extends over 16 amino acids. CDR3 in DNA: TGTGCCAGCAGCTCCCAGGGGACAGGGAGCCCCTACGAGCAGTACTTC. Its protein is CASSSQGTGSPYEQYF.

V usage is TRBV7-9 and J usage is TRBJ1-5; D may be TRBD1 (5 bases). CDR1 and CDR2 (germline): SEHNR, FQNEAQ (reference sequence). With 5 bases removed from V and 4 bases from J, the gap between germline ends came to 9 bases. The length of the CDR3 is 13 residues. Here the CDR3 reads CASSPTVNQPQHF. Written as DNA, the CDR3 is TGTGCCAGCAGCCCGACAGTGAATCAGCCCCAGCATTTT. The variable domain in full, completed from reference TRBV7-9 and TRBJ1-5, reads DTGVSQNPRHKITKRGQNVTFRCDPISEHNRLYWYRQTLGQGPEFLTYFQNEAQLEKSRLLSDRFSAERPKGSFSTLEIQRTEQGDSAMYLCASSPTVNQPQHFGDGTRLSIL.

The rearrangement links TRBV19 to TRBJ2-2, with D maybe TRBD1 (7 bases). There are 14 residues in the CDR3. Trimming left V 11 bases short and J 3 bases short, with 16 bases between. Germline CDR1 LNHDA, CDR2 SQIVND (reference sequence). Here the CDR3 reads CASRRDSHTGELFF. CDR3 sequence (DNA): TGTGCCTCTAGGAGGGACAGCCACACCGGGGAGCTGTTTTTT.

The chain recombines TRBV7-8 with TRBJ1-1; D gene unclear. CDR1 is SGHVS, CDR2 FQNEAQ, per germline. This CDR3 spans 18 amino acids. The V and J ends lost 6 bases and 0 bases respectively, with 23 bases between them. CDR3 loop: CASSPRLTRESMNTEAFF. The CDR3 DNA follows: TGTGCCAGCAGTCCACGGTTGACTAGGGAATCAATGAACACTGAAGCTTTCTTT.